These 10 T cell receptor beta chains were sequenced from one sample in a study of shared clonotypes between healthy human individuals. Sequencing was performed with immunoSEQ multiplex PCR; in TCRdb, only in-frame clones are kept and a portion is missing. The sample lists around 2.5 million clones; approximately 94% were seen once. Sequenced input: naive CD4+ T cells from PBMCs. Regarding subset: CD45RA+ positively selected. The receptors derive from a man between 18 and 35 years old in good health. Some clones in this sample may be carry-over from other donors' samples.

About this clone itself: The sample holds other DNA sequences that translate to the same CDR3. The V gene is TRBV19, the J gene TRBJ2-2; D unclear. V lost 1 base and J 1 base, leaving 4 bases between the germline ends. This CDR3 is 14 amino acids long. Per the germline V gene, CDR1 is LNHDA and CDR2 is SQIVND (reference sequence). The CDR3 nucleotides read TGTGCCAGTAGTATAGCGAGGAACACCGGGGAGCTGTTTTTT. It yields the protein CASSIARNTGELFF.

The genes are TRBV6-1 and TRBJ1-2; unclear D gene. Germline V lookup: CDR1 MNHNS, CDR2 SASEGT. The V and J ends lost 7 bases and 7 bases respectively, with 13 bases between them. The CDR3 has 12 residues. This CDR3 is CASNRVLGGYTF. In DNA, the CDR3 is TGTGCCAGCAATAGGGTGTTGGGTGGCTACACCTTC.

This sequence joins TRBV27 and TRBJ2-7; TRBD2 matches at 10 bases. The CDR3 contains 15 residues. Unmatched junction bases numbered 9, after V lost 4 bases and J lost 6 bases. The germline V gene encodes CDR1 MNHEY and CDR2 SMNVEV (reference sequence). CDR3 sequence (DNA): TGTGCCAGCAGTTCCGCAAATATAGCGGGAGGCGAGCAGTACTTC. This codes for CASSSANIAGGEQYF.

The J gene is TRBJ2-1, the V gene TRBV9; TRBD2 matches at 11 bases. Germline V gene lookup returns CDR1 SGDLS and CDR2 YYNGEE. This CDR3 comprises 16 residues. After removal of 4 bases from V and 6 bases from J, the junction contained 9 bases not matched to a gene. CDR3 coding DNA: TGTGCCAGCAGCTTTCAGACTAGCGGGATTAGCAATGAGCAGTTCTTC. It yields the protein CASSFQTSGISNEQFF.

This chain links TRBV12-2 with TRBJ2-7. TRBV12-2 is classified as a pseudogene. The CDR3 runs to 15 residues. The CDR3 sequence: CASRLVPSHSYEQYF. The CDR3 DNA sequence: TGTGCAAGTCGCTTAGTACCCAGCCACTCCTACGAGCAGTACTTC.

The chain carries TRBV28 and TRBJ2-5; TRBD2 matches at 8 bases. CDR1 MDHEN and CDR2 SYDVKM come from the germline V gene. Trimming at V came to 5 bases and at J to 7 bases, leaving 6 bases not matched to a gene. There are 13 residues in the CDR3. CDR3 nucleotides: TGTGCCAGCAGTCCGGGGGGGCGGGGGACCCAGTACTTC. It yields the protein CASSPGGRGTQYF.

The chain links TRBV10-3 to TRBJ2-7; 9 bases line up with TRBD1. There are 13 residues in the CDR3. Germline CDR1 is ENHRY and CDR2 is SYGVKD. Losses at the gene ends were 10 bases for V and 3 bases for J; bases not matched to a gene: 7. Here the CDR3 DNA reads TGTGCCACCACAGGGACAGGGAACTACGAGCAGTACTTC. This encodes CATTGTGNYEQYF.

The genes are TRBV11-3 and TRBJ2-5, with 8 bases matching TRBD1. J lost 6 bases, V lost 5 bases, and 11 bases had no gene match. Germline V lookup: CDR1 SGHNT, CDR2 YENEEA. The CDR3 length is 15 residues. CDR3 sequence: CASSLGQAREKTQYF. In DNA form, the CDR3 reads TGTGCCAGCAGCCTGGGACAGGCTCGAGAGAAGACCCAGTACTTC.

The chain employs TRBV28 and TRBJ2-7; D possibly corresponds to TRBD1 (5 bases). The germline V gene has CDR1 MDHEN and CDR2 SYDVKM. V lost 2 bases and J lost 1, with 12 bases in between. This CDR3 is 15 amino acids long. The CDR3 sequence is CASSLGAVESYEQYF. CDR3 bases: TGTGCCAGCAGTTTAGGGGCGGTTGAGTCCTACGAGCAGTACTTC.

As to this clone: This specimen includes other DNA sequences encoding the same CDR3. The chain employs TRBV5-1 and TRBJ2-1, with 15 positions matching TRBD2. Unmatched junction bases numbered 7, after V lost 4 bases and J lost 8 bases. This CDR3 spans 16 amino acids. Germline V gene sequence: CDR1 SGHRS, CDR2 YFSETQ. CDR3 region: CASSPGLAGGLDEQFF. The CDR3 DNA reads TGCGCCAGCAGCCCCGGACTAGCGGGAGGGTTGGATGAGCAGTTCTTC.